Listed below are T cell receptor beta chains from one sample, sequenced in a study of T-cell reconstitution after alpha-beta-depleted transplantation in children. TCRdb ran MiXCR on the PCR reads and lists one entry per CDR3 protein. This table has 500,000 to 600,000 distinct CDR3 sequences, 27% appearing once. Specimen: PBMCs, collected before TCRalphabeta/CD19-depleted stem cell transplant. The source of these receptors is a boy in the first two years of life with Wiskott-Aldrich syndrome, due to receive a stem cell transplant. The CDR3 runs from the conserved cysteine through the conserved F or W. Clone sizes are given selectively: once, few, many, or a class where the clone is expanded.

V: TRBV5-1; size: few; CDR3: CASRLGLAGGDYNEQFF
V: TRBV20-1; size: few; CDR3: CSATVRNQGINEQFF
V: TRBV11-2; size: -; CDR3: CASSYNSGRHEQFF
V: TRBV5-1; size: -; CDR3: CASDVSGAGYEQYF
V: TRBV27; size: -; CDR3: CASSFAGTGAFYEQYF
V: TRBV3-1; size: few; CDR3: CASSRGYQPQHF
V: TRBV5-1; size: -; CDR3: CASSLGSRVGSETGELFF
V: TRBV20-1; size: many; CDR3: CSARSGAKNIQYF
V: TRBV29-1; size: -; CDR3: CSVPGQGYNEQFF
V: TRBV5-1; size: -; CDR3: CASSVAGEETQYF
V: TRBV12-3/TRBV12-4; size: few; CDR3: CASSRGTSGNTQYF
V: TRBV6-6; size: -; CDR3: CASTGQIYNEQFF
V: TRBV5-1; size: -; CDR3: CASSPRQGTEYYNEKFF
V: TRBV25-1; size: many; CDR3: CASGWDRGGSPLHF
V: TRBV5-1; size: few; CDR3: CASSLEAENTEAFF
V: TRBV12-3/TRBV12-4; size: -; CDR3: CASSNSRDRGHNEQFF
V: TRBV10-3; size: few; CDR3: CAISRPSSYEQYF
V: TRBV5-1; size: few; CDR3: CASGRASGSPQETQYF
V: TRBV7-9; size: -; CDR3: CASSFSPSGKEAGELFF
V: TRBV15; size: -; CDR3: CATSRLPYGTGSYEQYF
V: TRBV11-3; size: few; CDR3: CASSLRLAGAHEQFF
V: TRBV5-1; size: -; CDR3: CASSLGFGLAGLTGELFF
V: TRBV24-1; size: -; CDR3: CATSDPRGTGTEQFF
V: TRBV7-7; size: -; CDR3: CASTSSGTQEQFF
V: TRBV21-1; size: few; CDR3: CASSKNSGHPLHNSPLHF
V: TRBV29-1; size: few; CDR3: CSAKTSGETQYF